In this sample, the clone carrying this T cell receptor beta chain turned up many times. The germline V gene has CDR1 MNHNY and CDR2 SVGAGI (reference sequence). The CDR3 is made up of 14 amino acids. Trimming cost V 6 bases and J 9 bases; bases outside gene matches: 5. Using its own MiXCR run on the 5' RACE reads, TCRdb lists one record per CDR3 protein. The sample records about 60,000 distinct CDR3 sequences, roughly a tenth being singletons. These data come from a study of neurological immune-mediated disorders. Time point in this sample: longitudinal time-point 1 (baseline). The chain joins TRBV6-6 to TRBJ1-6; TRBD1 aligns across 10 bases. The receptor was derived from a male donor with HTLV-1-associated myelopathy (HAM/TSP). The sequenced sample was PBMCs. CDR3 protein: CASRTGTGASPLHF. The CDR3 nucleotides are TGTGCCAGCAGAACCGGGACAGGGGCTTCACCCCTCCACTTT.